This T cell receptor (beta chain) originates from a study of T cell responses to AZD1222 COVID-19 vaccine. This CDR3 spans 15 amino acids. Per germline, CDR1 SGHRS and CDR2 YFSETQ. V lost 0 bases, J lost 4 bases, and 14 bases lay in between. Notes on this clone: Its antigen remains unidentified.

General observations from the study: Nearly half of spike-specific TCRs reportedly target unmutated variant regions.

TCRdb's table, derived via immunoSEQ multiplex PCR, lists solely in-frame clones and lacks some. The sample records 100,000 or so clones, about 87% being singletons. The sequences come from peripheral blood, collected on day 0 of AZD1222 vaccination. The clonotype comes from an adult in good health. The chain carries TRBV5-1 and TRBJ2-7, with D unresolved. The DNA for the CDR3 is TGCGCCAGCAGCTTGGATGGGCTCCAAGCATACGAGCAGTACTTC. It translates to CASSLDGLQAYEQYF.